These 18 T cell receptor beta chains were sequenced from one sample in a study of T cells in Graves' hyperthyroidism and ophthalmopathy. TCR beta CDR3 region amplification was performed from RNA transcripts. The TCR CDR3 was amplified in a first-round RT-PCR using the HTBI primer set. A single record per CDR3 protein comes from TCRdb applying MiXCR to the multiplex PCR reads. Counted here are about 510,000 distinct CDR3 sequences, approximately 48% occurring once; the ten biggest clones make up about two fifths. Sequencing was performed on peripheral blood or thyroid tissue (not recorded which). Receptor source: an adult woman with Graves' disease, either hyperthyroidism or ophthalmopathy (not recorded which).

The chain employs TRBV7-2 and TRBJ2-5; D perhaps matches TRBD2 (7 bases). The ends were cut back, 2 bases at V and 4 bases at J, with 14 bases in the middle. Germline CDR1 and CDR2: SGHTA and FQGNSA. The length of the CDR3 is 15 residues. This CDR3 reads CASSLTTGGGETQYF. The CDR3 nucleotides are TGTGCCAGCAGCTTAACTACGGGGGGCGGAGAGACCCAGTACTTC.

The chain employs TRBV6-2 or TRBV6-3 and TRBJ2-7; weak D call: TRBD2 (6 bases). Between the trimmed V and J ends, which lost 6 bases and 3 bases, there was a span of 12 bases. CDR3 size: 13 residues. Germline values: CDR1 MNHEY, CDR2 SVGEGT. CDR3 residues: CASRKPSVYEQYF. As DNA, the CDR3 is TGTGCCAGCAGGAAGCCTAGCGTCTACGAGCAGTACTTC.

This clonotype was counted only a few times. The chain has TRBV29-1 and TRBJ2-7, with 7 bases fitting TRBD1. The germline V gene encodes CDR1 SQVTM and CDR2 ANQGSEA. The CDR3 has 15 amino acids. J was trimmed by 7 bases and V by 4 bases; bases with no gene match: 16. In DNA, the CDR3 is TGCAGCGTTGGATCGGTCGACAGGGCTCTTGATGAGCAGTACTTC. Translated: CSVGSVDRALDEQYF.

This clonotype was counted only a few times. V is TRBV7-9 and J is TRBJ2-7; 10 bases are shared with TRBD1. The germline CDR1 and CDR2 sequences are SEHNR and FQNEAQ (reference sequence). This CDR3 comprises 14 residues. After removal of 3 bases from V and 5 bases from J, the junction contained 4 bases not matched to a gene. CDR3 sequence: CASSFGTGEHEQYF. CDR3 in DNA: TGTGCCAGCAGCTTCGGGACAGGGGAGCACGAGCAGTACTTC.

This clonotype has a count of ten or more. The J gene is TRBJ2-5, the V gene TRBV7-2; possibly TRBD2 for D (6 bases). CDR3 length: 17 amino acids. CDR1 and CDR2 from the germline V gene are SGHTA and FQGNSA. V lost 6 bases to trimming and J lost 0 bases, with 20 bases between them. As DNA, the CDR3 is TGTGCCAGCAGTCAGAATCTAGCTGGGAGGTACCAAGAGACCCAGTACTTC. Translating gives CASSQNLAGRYQETQYF.

This rearrangement joins TRBV7-2 to TRBJ1-2, with D possibly TRBD1 on 5 matching bases. The CDR3 runs 16 residues. The germline gives CDR1 SGHTA, CDR2 FQGNSA. The V end lost 4 bases, the J end lost 3 bases, and 18 bases lay between the germline ends. CDR3 sequence (DNA): TGTGCCAGCAGCTCACCAAACAGGAGCCGACACTATGGCTACACCTTC. Amino acids: CASSSPNRSRHYGYTF. Full variable domain (missing parts from reference TRBV7-2 and TRBJ1-2): GAGVSQSPSNKVTEKGKDVELRCDPISGHTALYWYRQSLGQGLEFLIYFQGNSAPDKSGLPSDRFSAERTGGSVSTLTIQRTQQEDSAVYLCASSSPNRSRHYGYTFGSGTRLTVV.

This clonotype was seen only once. J is TRBJ2-2 and V is TRBV10-3; 10 bases map to TRBD1. This CDR3 spans 14 amino acids. Unmatched junction bases numbered 3, after V lost 5 bases and J lost 6 bases. Germline lookup yields CDR1 ENHRY and CDR2 SYGVKD. As DNA, the CDR3 is TGTGCCATCAGTCGGACAGGGGGACCCGGGGAGCTGTTTTTT. This gives the protein CAISRTGGPGELFF.

The chain couples TRBV19 to TRBJ1-5; D is uncertain. The CDR3 spans 14 residues. The germline CDR1 and CDR2 sequences are LNHDA and SQIVND (reference sequence). Trimming removed 5 bases at V and 2 bases at J, with 10 bases between. For the CDR3, the DNA is TGTGCCAGTAGTGAGTACGGCCGCAATCAGCCCCAGCATTTT. This codes for CASSEYGRNQPQHF.

This clonotype was found many times. The chain links TRBV15 to TRBJ1-4; the D gene is possibly TRBD1 (5 bases). CDR1 LNHNV and CDR2 YYDKDF come from the germline V gene (reference sequence). The CDR3 has 19 amino acids. V was shortened by 1 base and J by 0 bases, with 18 bases between the two germline ends. The CDR3 nucleotides are TGTGCCACCAGCAGAGTTGTTCTGGGGGTAACTGCAACTAATGAAAAACTGTTTTTT. Translated: CATSRVVLGVTATNEKLFF.

The chain has TRBV15 and TRBJ2-5; 7 positions match TRBD1. Trimming cost V 0 bases and J 1 base; bases outside gene matches: 8. Germline V CDR1 and CDR2: LNHNV, YYDKDF (reference sequence). This CDR3 region has 17 residues. CDR3 bases: TGTGCCACCAGCAGAGATGGGGGACAGAACCTCCAAGAGACCCAGTACTTC. Protein sequence: CATSRDGGQNLQETQYF.

The table lists this clonotype with a few counts. The V call is TRBV5-4, the J call TRBJ1-5; 9 positions agree with TRBD1. The CDR3 spans 18 residues. V gave up 5 bases and J gave up 2 bases; unmatched junction bases: 14. CDR1 and CDR2 from the germline V gene are SGHNT and YYREEE (reference sequence). This chain's CDR3 is CASSSPQGAGWGNQPQHF. DNA of the CDR3: TGTGCCAGCAGTTCACCACAGGGGGCGGGATGGGGCAATCAGCCCCAGCATTTT.

This clonotype has a handful of counts. The CDR3 region is CASSTSGSLEQYF. DNA of the CDR3: TGTGCTTCCTCGACTAGCGGGAGCCTCGAGCAGTACTTC. The J gene is TRBJ2-7, the V gene TRBV7-9; 12 bases fit TRBD2. This CDR3 contains 13 residues. Germline V gives CDR1 SEHNR, CDR2 FQNEAQ (reference sequence). Using reference TRBV7-9 and TRBJ2-7 for the parts outside the CDR3, the full variable domain is DTGVSQNPRHKITKRGQNVTFRCDPISEHNRLYWYRQTLGQGPEFLTYFQNEAQLEKSRLLSDRFSAERPKGSFSTLEIQRTEQGDSAMYLCASSTSGSLEQYFGPGTRLTVT.

The CDR3 region is CASSYDRLQPQHF. The CDR3 coding sequence is TGTGCCAGCAGTTACGACAGGTTACAGCCCCAGCATTTT. V usage is TRBV25-1 and J usage is TRBJ1-5, with D maybe TRBD1 (6 bases). V was shortened by 5 bases and J by 7 bases, with 12 bases between the two germline ends. The CDR3 has 13 amino acids. CDR1 and CDR2 (germline): MGHDK, SYGVNS.

This clonotype appeared a few times. The J gene is TRBJ2-6, the V gene TRBV29-1, with TRBD2 identical over 9 bases. The V gene end was trimmed by 6 bases and the J gene end by 4 bases; junction bases not matched to a gene: 10. Germline CDR1 and CDR2: SQVTM and ANQGSEA. This CDR3 has 16 amino acids. The CDR3 DNA reads TGCAGCGTCGTCCCTATAGCGGGAGCGGGGGCCAACGTCCTGACTTTC. It translates to CSVVPIAGAGANVLTF.

This clonotype appeared a single time. This sequence joins TRBV24-1 and TRBJ1-3; 8 bases align to TRBD1. CDR3 length: 18 residues. The V and J ends lost 6 bases and 0 bases, in that order; junction bases with no gene match: 12. Germline V gene lookup returns CDR1 KGHDR and CDR2 SFDVKD. In DNA, the CDR3 is TGTGCCACCAGTTCCCCTTCCGGGACAGGCCCCTCTGGAAACACCATATATTTT. Translating it yields CATSSPSGTGPSGNTIYF.

This clonotype was observed a few times. The chain recombines TRBV6-6 with TRBJ2-6; D gene ambiguous. Germline V gene lookup returns CDR1 MNHNY and CDR2 SVGAGI (reference sequence). This CDR3 has 16 amino acids. Trimming stripped 4 bases from V and 0 bases from J, with 10 bases between. The CDR3: CASSLLPLSGANVLTF. For the CDR3, the DNA is TGTGCCAGCAGTTTACTCCCCCTCTCTGGGGCCAACGTCCTGACTTTC.

This clonotype was observed at least ten times. The gene calls are TRBV10-1 and TRBJ2-3; no clear D gene. This CDR3 is built from 13 residues. With 2 bases removed from V and 1 base from J, the gap between germline ends came to 4 bases. The V gene's germline CDR1 is WNHNN and CDR2 SYGVQD (reference sequence). The CDR3 reads CASSEVGTDTQYF. DNA for the CDR3: TGCGCCAGCAGTGAGGTGGGCACAGATACGCAGTATTTT.

This clonotype was detected a few times. The chain employs TRBV28 and TRBJ1-1, with TRBD1 identical over 7 bases. Trimming took 6 bases from V and 4 from J; bases not matched to a gene: 14. This CDR3 spans 16 amino acids. Per germline, CDR1 MDHEN and CDR2 SYDVKM. The CDR3 reads CASRTWDSGRSTEAFF. The CDR3 DNA reads as TGTGCCAGCAGAACTTGGGACAGCGGGCGGAGCACTGAAGCTTTCTTT. Drawing the rest from reference TRBV28 and TRBJ1-1, the complete variable domain is DVKVTQSSRYLVKRTGEKVFLECVQDMDHENMFWYRQDPGLGLRLIYFSYDVKMKEKGDIPEGYSVSREKKERFSLILESASTNQTSMYLCASRTWDSGRSTEAFFGQGTRLTVV.